These 23 T cell receptor beta chains were all obtained from the same sample, sequenced in a study of early T cells in non-severe SARS-CoV-2 infection (dated by TCRdb to the early 2020s). The receptor library was made with 5' RACE. Sequenced on a NextSeq 500. The public reads were reanalyzed by TCRdb: fastp trimming at Q25, MiXCR alignment, in-frame beta chains only. Each entry merges the rows of one CDR3 protein and shows their most common DNA and genes. This sample has about 67,000 distinct CDR3 sequences in its table, and 9% to 10% of those were observed once. The ten largest clones represent around 15% of the sample. Sequences were derived from whole blood, sampled at baseline. All receptors derive from an adult who was a healthcare worker with PCR-confirmed SARS-CoV-2 infection or an uninfected control (not recorded which).

This clonotype was observed at least ten times. The CDR3 protein is CASNEGLKNQPQHF. CDR3 nucleotides: TGTGCCAGCAACGAAGGTTTAAAGAATCAGCCCCAGCATTTT. The chain couples TRBV2 to TRBJ1-5; D is uncertain. This CDR3 region has 14 residues. The V end lost 7 bases, the J end lost 4 bases, and 14 bases lay between the germline ends. Germline lookup yields CDR1 SNHLY and CDR2 FYNNEI.

This clonotype was detected many times. The chain carries TRBV29-1 and TRBJ1-1; a weak D match, TRBD1 (5 bases). Trimming took off 2 bases at V and 0 bases at J, with 13 bases between the two ends. CDR3 length equals 15 residues. In germline, CDR1 is SQVTM, CDR2 ANQGSEA. In DNA form, the CDR3 reads TGCAGCGTTGAATGGGCAGGGAGTGTGAACACTGAAGCTTTCTTT. Translation: CSVEWAGSVNTEAFF.

This clonotype was counted only a few times. The chain links TRBV4-2 to TRBJ2-2, with D perhaps TRBD2 (5 bases). Germline lookup yields CDR1 LGHNA and CDR2 YNFKEQ. The CDR3 has 14 residues. Trimming took 0 bases from V and 8 from J, leaving 10 bases between them. The CDR3 reads CASSQDPGMGELFF. The CDR3 region has the DNA TGTGCCAGCAGCCAAGATCCGGGGATGGGGGAGCTGTTTTTT.

This clonotype has a handful of counts. The V gene is TRBV28, the J gene TRBJ1-1; D might be TRBD1 (5 bases). The V end lost 7 bases, the J end lost 1 base, and 16 bases lay between the germline ends. The CDR3 runs to 15 residues. In germline, CDR1 is MDHEN, CDR2 SYDVKM. The DNA for the CDR3 is TGTGCCAGCACCCCCGGGGGGGACCCGAACACTGAAGCTTTCTTT. It is translated as CASTPGGDPNTEAFF.

This clonotype was detected ten times or more. The rearrangement joins TRBV28 to TRBJ2-4; D not resolved. The CDR3 is made up of 12 amino acids. Germline V gives CDR1 MDHEN, CDR2 SYDVKM. The ends were cut back, 4 bases at V and 10 bases at J, with 11 bases in the middle. CDR3 protein: CASSSNAEIQYF. The CDR3 DNA reads as TGTGCCAGCAGTTCGAATGCAGAGATTCAGTACTTC. The full variable domain, its missing parts supplied by reference TRBV28 and TRBJ2-4, is DVKVTQSSRYLVKRTGEKVFLECVQDMDHENMFWYRQDPGLGLRLIYFSYDVKMKEKGDIPEGYSVSREKKERFSLILESASTNQTSMYLCASSSNAEIQYFGAGTRLSVL.

This chain connects TRBV12-5 to TRBJ1-1; D is unresolved. The CDR3 contains 16 residues. Trimming removed 2 bases at V and 1 base at J, with 14 bases between. The V gene's germline CDR1 is LGHNT and CDR2 FRNRAP. In DNA form, the CDR3 reads TGTGCTAGTGGTTTGATATCATCTGGGTCGAACACTGAAGCTTTCTTT. This sequence encodes CASGLISSGSNTEAFF.

This clonotype turned up a few times. The chain recombines TRBV28 with TRBJ2-7; no clear D. The germline V gene has CDR1 MDHEN and CDR2 SYDVKM. CDR3 length: 11 amino acids. Trimming pared 8 bases from V and 3 bases from J, leaving 8 bases between. CDR3: CASSALYEQYF. The CDR3 coding sequence is TGTGCCAGCTCTGCCCTCTACGAGCAGTACTTC.

The sample holds many counts of this clonotype. The chain links TRBV5-1 to TRBJ2-3; a possible D gene is TRBD1 (5 bases). Germline CDR1 SGHRS, CDR2 YFSETQ. Trimming took 2 bases from V and 4 from J, leaving 14 bases between them. The CDR3 is made up of 15 amino acids. For the CDR3, the DNA is TGCGCCAGCAGCTTTAACGCTCAGGGTGCAGATACGCAGTATTTT. Translating it yields CASSFNAQGADTQYF.

The chain combines TRBV3-1 with TRBJ1-6, with a possible D match to TRBD1 (5 bases). Between the trimmed V and J ends, which lost 3 bases and 4 bases, there was a span of 7 bases. Germline-derived CDR1 and CDR2 are LGHDT and YNNKEL (reference sequence). The CDR3 totals 14 residues. Here the CDR3 DNA reads TGTGCCAGCAGCCAGGGGGAGTATAATTCACCCCTCCACTTT. Amino acid sequence: CASSQGEYNSPLHF.

This clonotype was counted only a few times. This rearrangement joins TRBV5-4 to TRBJ2-7, with a tentative D call TRBD1 (5 bases). Per the germline V gene, CDR1 is SGHNT and CDR2 is YYREEE (reference sequence). The V and J ends lost 5 bases and 5 bases respectively, with 17 bases between them. There are 14 residues in the CDR3. This chain's CDR3 is CASSPGPVLDEQYF. CDR3 coding DNA: TGTGCCAGCAGTCCAGGGCCGGTTTTGGACGAGCAGTACTTC.

The V and J genes are TRBV20-1 and TRBJ1-3; 8 bases map to TRBD1. V shed 5 bases and J 4 bases; nucleotides not matched to a gene: 4. CDR3 length equals 13 residues. Germline CDR1 reads DFQATT; CDR2 reads SNEGSKA (reference sequence). CDR3: CSAQRDRGNTIYF. CDR3 nucleotide sequence: TGCAGTGCTCAACGGGACAGGGGAAACACCATATATTTT.

This clonotype was counted a few times. V is TRBV24-1 and J is TRBJ2-1; 12 positions match TRBD2. The CDR3 extends over 16 amino acids. Germline CDR1 is KGHDR and CDR2 is SFDVKD. V gave up 7 bases and J gave up 0 bases; unmatched junction bases: 3. CDR3 DNA: TGTGCCACCAGCACACTAGCGGGAGGCTCCTACAATGAGCAGTTCTTC. Translating gives CATSTLAGGSYNEQFF.

The sample holds a few counts of this clonotype. The chain uses TRBV5-4 and TRBJ1-1; maybe TRBD1 (6 bases). CDR1 is SGHNT and CDR2 is YYREEE in the germline V gene (reference sequence). CDR3 length: 15 amino acids. V lost 4 bases, J lost 5 bases, and 18 bases lay in between. CDR3 in amino acids: CASSLQWGPSTEAFF. The CDR3 DNA reads as TGTGCCAGCAGCCTTCAGTGGGGGCCCAGTACTGAAGCTTTCTTT. Full variable domain (remainder filled in from reference TRBV5-4 and TRBJ1-1): ETGVTQSPTHLIKTRGQQVTLRCSSQSGHNTVSWYQQALGQGPQFIFQYYREEENGRGNFPPRFSGLQFPNYSSELNVNALELDDSALYLCASSLQWGPSTEAFFGQGTRLTVV.

The sample holds a few counts of this clonotype. V gene TRBV6-2 or TRBV6-3 combines with J gene TRBJ1-1; D gene ambiguous. The germline V and J ends were trimmed by 8 bases and 0 bases, with 13 bases remaining between them. The length of the CDR3 is 14 residues. CDR1 and CDR2 (germline): MNHEY, SVGEGT. The chain's CDR3 is CASVTVLMNTEAFF. The CDR3 nucleotides read TGTGCCAGCGTCACAGTATTGATGAACACTGAAGCTTTCTTT.

This clonotype was observed a few times. The chain recombines TRBV6-6 with TRBJ2-7; D may be TRBD1 or TRBD2 (5 bases each). Deletions cut 2 bases from V and 7 bases from J, with 6 bases between. CDR1 is MNHNY, CDR2 SVGAGI, per germline (reference sequence). This CDR3 contains 11 residues. CDR3 DNA: TGTGCCAGCAGTTACGGGGGAGAGCAGTACTTC. Encoded protein: CASSYGGEQYF.

This clonotype occurred a few times. The chain employs TRBV12-3 or TRBV12-4 and TRBJ2-7, with 14 bases fitting TRBD2. V lost 6 bases and J lost 5; bases outside the gene matches: 12. This CDR3 contains 17 residues. CDR3 nucleotides: TGTGCCAGCAGCCCCGGACTAGCGGGAGGTAGGCACCACGAGCAGTACTTC. Translated: CASSPGLAGGRHHEQYF.

V is TRBV7-2 and J is TRBJ1-3; 7 bases line up with TRBD1. With V trimmed by 5 bases and J by 2 bases, 6 bases remained unmatched. There are 15 residues in the CDR3. The V gene's germline CDR1 is SGHTA and CDR2 FQGNSA. As DNA, the CDR3 is TGTGCCAGCAGCCCCTCGACAGGGACTGGAAACACCATATATTTT. Amino acid sequence: CASSPSTGTGNTIYF. Full variable domain (remainder filled in from reference TRBV7-2 and TRBJ1-3): GAGVSQSPSNKVTEKGKDVELRCDPISGHTALYWYRQSLGQGLEFLIYFQGNSAPDKSGLPSDRFSAERTGGSVSTLTIQRTQQEDSAVYLCASSPSTGTGNTIYFGEGSWLTVV.

Ten or more counts support this clonotype. V gene TRBV13 combines with J gene TRBJ2-7; 7 bases line up with TRBD1. The germline CDR1 and CDR2 sequences are PRHDT and FYEKMQ (reference sequence). This CDR3 has 14 residues. J gave up 7 bases and V 5 bases, and 11 bases lay outside the gene matches. The chain's CDR3 is CASSPRTGVPEQYF. The CDR3 nucleotides read TGTGCCAGCAGCCCGCGAACAGGGGTCCCGGAGCAGTACTTC.

V gene TRBV14 combines with J gene TRBJ2-3; 11 bases are a match to TRBD2. Germline V gene data show CDR1 as SGHDN and CDR2 as FVKESK. With V trimmed by 2 bases and J by 2 bases, 3 bases remained unmatched. The CDR3 has 16 residues. CDR3 residues: CASSQLAGGTTDTQYF. As DNA, the CDR3 is TGTGCCAGCAGCCAACTAGCGGGAGGTACCACAGATACGCAGTATTTT.

In this sample, this clonotype turned up many times. The chain has TRBV6-5 and TRBJ2-1; 10 nucleotides match TRBD2. The J segment lost 2 bases and the V segment lost 6 bases, leaving 4 bases of the junction unmatched. Germline CDR1 reads MNHEY; CDR2 reads SVGAGI. This CDR3 is built from 15 residues. Written as DNA, the CDR3 is TGTGCCAGCAGGCGCCTAGCGGGGGCCTACAATGAGCAGTTCTTC. Encoded protein: CASRRLAGAYNEQFF.

This clonotype was seen at least ten times. This sequence joins TRBV16 and TRBJ1-6; no reliable D call. The CDR3 is 13 residues long. V lost 0 bases to trimming and J lost 10 bases, with 7 bases between them. Germline V gene lookup returns CDR1 KGHSY and CDR2 FQNENV. The CDR3 reads CASSQSLLSPLHF. The CDR3 DNA reads as TGTGCCAGCAGCCAATCCCTCCTCTCACCCCTCCACTTT. The whole variable domain, remainder taken from reference TRBV16 and TRBJ1-6, is GEEVAQTPKHLVRGEGQKAKLYCAPIKGHSYVFWYQQVLKNEFKFLISFQNENVFDETGMPKERFSAKCLPNSPCSLEIQATKLEDSAVYFCASSQSLLSPLHFGNGTRLTVT.

This chain uses TRBV29-1 with TRBJ2-1; 8 nucleotides align to TRBD1. The CDR3 is 12 amino acids. The germline V gene encodes CDR1 SQVTM and CDR2 ANQGSEA. The V and J ends lost 5 bases and 9 bases, in that order; junction bases with no gene match: 6. Here the CDR3 DNA reads TGCAGCGTTAAGGCAGGGGGCCTTGAGCAGTTCTTC. The encoded protein is CSVKAGGLEQFF.

This clonotype has at least ten counts. The genes are TRBV25-1 and TRBJ2-3; unclear D gene. This CDR3 spans 11 amino acids. Germline assignment: CDR1 MGHDK and CDR2 SYGVNS. V gave up 4 bases and J gave up 6 bases, with 5 bases separating them. The CDR3 loop is CASSVRDTQYF. DNA of the CDR3: TGTGCCAGCAGTGTCCGGGATACGCAGTATTTT. Looking up the rest from reference TRBV25-1 and TRBJ2-3 gives the full variable domain: EADIYQTPRYLVIGTGKKITLECSQTMGHDKMYWYQQDPGMELHLIHYSYGVNSTEKGDLSSESTVSRIRTEHFPLTLESARPSHTSQYLCASSVRDTQYFGPGTRLTVL.